This T cell receptor (beta chain) was sequenced for a study of blood T cell repertoires in COVID-19. Study summary: From the United States, Italy and Spain came samples of acute and convalescent COVID-19. The analysed material was cDNA or gDNA that came from T cells, B-cell-depleted T cells, or PBMCs.

Study processing details: Amplifying reference gene primers gave estimates of nucleated cell counts. Profiling relied on immunoSEQ multiplex PCR, and the TCRdb table lists in-frame clones only, not all of them. From that table come the V and J calls and clone size; the DNA was used to work out D and trimming. This sample has about 150,000 clones, with approximately 92% found just once. The germline CDR1 and CDR2 sequences are LNHDA and SQIVND (reference sequence). The CDR3 runs 13 residues. Trimming removed 7 bases from V and 1 base from J, with 10 bases in between. The sequencing sample was made of peripheral blood. The sequence came from a woman aged 40-49 years with acute or convalescent COVID-19. The chain is built from TRBV19 and TRBJ1-1, with D uncertain. The CDR3: CASNWARNTEAFF. The CDR3 region has the DNA TGTGCCAGTAACTGGGCGCGGAACACTGAAGCTTTCTTT.